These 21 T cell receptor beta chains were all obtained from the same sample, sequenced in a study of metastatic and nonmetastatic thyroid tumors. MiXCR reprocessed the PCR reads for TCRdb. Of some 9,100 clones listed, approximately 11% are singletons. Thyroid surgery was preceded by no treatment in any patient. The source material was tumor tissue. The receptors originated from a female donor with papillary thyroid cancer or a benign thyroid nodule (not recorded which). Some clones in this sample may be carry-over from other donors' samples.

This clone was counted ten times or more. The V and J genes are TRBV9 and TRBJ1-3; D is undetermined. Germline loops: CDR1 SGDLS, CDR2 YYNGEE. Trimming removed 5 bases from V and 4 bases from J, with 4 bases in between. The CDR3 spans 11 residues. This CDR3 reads CASRTGNTIYF. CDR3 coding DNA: TGTGCCAGCAGGACCGGAAACACCATATATTTT.

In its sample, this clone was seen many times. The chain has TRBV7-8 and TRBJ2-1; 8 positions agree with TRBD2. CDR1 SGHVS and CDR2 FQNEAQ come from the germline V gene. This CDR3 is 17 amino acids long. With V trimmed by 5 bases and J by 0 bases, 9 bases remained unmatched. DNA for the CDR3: TGTGCCAGCAGCGGCCAGACTAGCGTAAGCTCCTACAATGAGCAGTTCTTC. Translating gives CASSGQTSVSSYNEQFF. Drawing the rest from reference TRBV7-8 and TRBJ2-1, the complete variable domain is GAGVSQSPRYKVAKRGQDVALRCDPISGHVSLFWYQQALGQGPEFLTYFQNEAQLDKSGLPSDRFFAERPEGSVSTLKIQRTQQEDSAVYLCASSGQTSVSSYNEQFFGPGTRLTVL.

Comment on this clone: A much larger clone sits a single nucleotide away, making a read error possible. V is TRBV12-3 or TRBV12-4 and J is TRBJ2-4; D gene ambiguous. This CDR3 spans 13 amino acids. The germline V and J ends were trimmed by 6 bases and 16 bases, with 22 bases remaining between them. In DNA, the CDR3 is TGTGCCAGCAGCGCGTCCCGAACAGCGAGTTACTACTTC. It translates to CASSASRTASYYF.

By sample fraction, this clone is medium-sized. DNA for the CDR3: TGTGCCAGCAGTTTAGGGCAGGACACTGAAGCTTTCTTT. Protein: CASSLGQDTEAFF. This rearrangement joins TRBV12-3 or TRBV12-4 to TRBJ1-1, with D uncertain. V shed 1 base and J shed 3 bases, with 6 bases lying between them. The CDR3 has 13 amino acids.

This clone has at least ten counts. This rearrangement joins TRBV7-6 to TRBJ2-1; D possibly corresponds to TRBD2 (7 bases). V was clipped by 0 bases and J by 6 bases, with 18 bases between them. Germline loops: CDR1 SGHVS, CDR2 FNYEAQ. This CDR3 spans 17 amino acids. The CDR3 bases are TGTGCCAGCAGCTTAGCTGGGGGTGGGGGGGCCGTCAATGAGCAGTTCTTC. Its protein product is CASSLAGGGGAVNEQFF. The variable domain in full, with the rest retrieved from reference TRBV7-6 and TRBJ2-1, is GAGVSQSPRYKVTKRGQDVALRCDPISGHVSLYWYRQALGQGPEFLTYFNYEAQQDKSGLPNDRFSAERPEGSISTLTIQRTEQRDSAMYRCASSLAGGGGAVNEQFFGPGTRLTVL.

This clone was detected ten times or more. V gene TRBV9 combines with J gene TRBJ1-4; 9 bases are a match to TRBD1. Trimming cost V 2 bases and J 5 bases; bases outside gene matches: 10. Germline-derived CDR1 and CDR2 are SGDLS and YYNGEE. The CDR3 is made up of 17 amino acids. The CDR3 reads CASSVRAGTGWNEKLFF. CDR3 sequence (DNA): TGTGCCAGCAGCGTCCGTGCGGGGACAGGGTGGAATGAAAAACTGTTTTTT.

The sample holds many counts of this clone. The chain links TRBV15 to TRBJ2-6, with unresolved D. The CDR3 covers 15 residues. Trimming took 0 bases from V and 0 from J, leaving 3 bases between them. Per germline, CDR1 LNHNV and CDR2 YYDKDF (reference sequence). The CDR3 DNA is TGTGCCACCAGCAGAGAACGCTCTGGGGCCAACGTCCTGACTTTC. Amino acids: CATSRERSGANVLTF.

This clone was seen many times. CDR3 region: CASSGGLGGGLNEQFF. The CDR3 region has the DNA TGTGCCAGCAGCGGTGGACTAGGAGGGGGCCTCAATGAGCAGTTCTTC. V is TRBV9 and J is TRBJ2-1; D may correspond to TRBD1 or TRBD2 (7 bases each). V lost 3 bases to trimming and J lost 6 bases, with 19 bases between them. This CDR3 is 16 amino acids long. Per germline, CDR1 SGDLS and CDR2 YYNGEE.

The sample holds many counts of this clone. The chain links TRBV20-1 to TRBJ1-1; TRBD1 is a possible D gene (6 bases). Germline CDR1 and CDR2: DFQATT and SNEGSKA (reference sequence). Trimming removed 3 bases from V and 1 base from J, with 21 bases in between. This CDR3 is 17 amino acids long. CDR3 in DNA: TGCAGTGCTAGTTGGGGGGGCGGGACACCTAAGAACACTGAAGCTTTCTTT. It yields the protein CSASWGGGTPKNTEAFF.

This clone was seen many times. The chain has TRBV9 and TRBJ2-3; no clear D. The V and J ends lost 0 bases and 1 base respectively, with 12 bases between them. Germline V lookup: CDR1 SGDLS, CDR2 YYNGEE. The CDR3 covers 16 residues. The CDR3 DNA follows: TGTGCCAGCAGCGTAGGGGGTCATAGACGCACAGATACGCAGTATTTT. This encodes CASSVGGHRRTDTQYF. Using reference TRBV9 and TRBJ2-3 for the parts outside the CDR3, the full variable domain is DSGVTQTPKHLITATGQRVTLRCSPRSGDLSVYWYQQSLDQGLQFLIQYYNGEERAKGNILERFSAQQFPDLHSELNLSSLELGDSALYFCASSVGGHRRTDTQYFGPGTRLTVL.

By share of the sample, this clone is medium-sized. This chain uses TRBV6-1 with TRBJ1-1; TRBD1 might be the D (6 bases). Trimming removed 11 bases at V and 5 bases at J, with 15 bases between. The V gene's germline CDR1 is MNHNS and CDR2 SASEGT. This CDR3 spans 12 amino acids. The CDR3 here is CAARWQGTEAFF. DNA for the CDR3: TGTGCCGCGAGGTGGCAGGGGACTGAAGCTTTCTTT.

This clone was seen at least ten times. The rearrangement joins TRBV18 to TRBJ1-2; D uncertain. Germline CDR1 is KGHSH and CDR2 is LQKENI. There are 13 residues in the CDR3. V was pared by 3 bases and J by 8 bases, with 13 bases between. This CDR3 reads CASSPDPKGGYTF. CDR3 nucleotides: TGTGCCAGCTCACCCGACCCAAAGGGCGGCTACACCTTC.

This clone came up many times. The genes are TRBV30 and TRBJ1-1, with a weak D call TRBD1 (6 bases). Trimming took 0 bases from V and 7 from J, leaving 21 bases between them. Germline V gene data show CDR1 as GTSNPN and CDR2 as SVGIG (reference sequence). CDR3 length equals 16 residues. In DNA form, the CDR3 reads TGTGCCTGGAGTGTCGTCCGGACAGCTCCAAACCTTGAAGCTTTCTTT. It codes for CAWSVVRTAPNLEAFF.

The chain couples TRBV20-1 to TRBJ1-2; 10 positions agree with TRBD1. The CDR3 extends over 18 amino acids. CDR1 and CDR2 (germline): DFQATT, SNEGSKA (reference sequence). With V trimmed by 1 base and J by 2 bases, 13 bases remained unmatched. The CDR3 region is CSARAAGTGVLGNYGYTF. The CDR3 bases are TGCAGTGCTAGAGCGGCCGGGACAGGGGTCTTGGGAAACTATGGCTACACCTTC.

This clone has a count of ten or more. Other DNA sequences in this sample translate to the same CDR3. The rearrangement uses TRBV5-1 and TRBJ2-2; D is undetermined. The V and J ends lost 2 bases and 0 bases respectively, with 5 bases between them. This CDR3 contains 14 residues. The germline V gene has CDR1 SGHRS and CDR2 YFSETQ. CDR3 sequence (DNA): TGCGCCAGCAGCTTTGGAGCGAACACCGGGGAGCTGTTTTTT. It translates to CASSFGANTGELFF. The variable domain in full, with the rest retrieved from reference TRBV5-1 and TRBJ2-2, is KAGVTQTPRYLIKTRGQQVTLSCSPISGHRSVSWYQQTPGQGLQFLFEYFSETQRNKGNFPGRFSGRQFSNSRSEMNVSTLELGDSALYLCASSFGANTGELFFGEGSRLTVL.

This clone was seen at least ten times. Here the CDR3 DNA reads TGTGCCTGGAGTGGAAACTATGGCTACACCTTC. It translates to CAWSGNYGYTF. This sequence joins TRBV30 and TRBJ1-2, with D uncertain. The CDR3 has 11 residues. Between the trimmed V and J ends, which lost 1 base and 2 bases, there was a span of 2 bases. Germline V CDR1 and CDR2: GTSNPN, SVGIG (reference sequence). The whole variable domain, remainder taken from reference TRBV30 and TRBJ1-2, is SQTIHQWPATLVQPVGSPLSLECTVEGTSNPNLYWYRQAAGRGLQLLFYSVGIGQISSEVPQNLSASRPQDRQFILSSKKLLLSDSGFYLCAWSGNYGYTFGSGTRLTVV.

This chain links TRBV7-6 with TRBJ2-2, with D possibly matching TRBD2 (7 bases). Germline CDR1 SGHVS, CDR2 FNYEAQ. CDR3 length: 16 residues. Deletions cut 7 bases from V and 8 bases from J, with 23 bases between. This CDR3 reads CASKPSGGVVTGELFF. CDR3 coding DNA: TGTGCCAGCAAACCGTCGGGGGGCGTCGTGACAGGGGAGCTGTTTTTT.

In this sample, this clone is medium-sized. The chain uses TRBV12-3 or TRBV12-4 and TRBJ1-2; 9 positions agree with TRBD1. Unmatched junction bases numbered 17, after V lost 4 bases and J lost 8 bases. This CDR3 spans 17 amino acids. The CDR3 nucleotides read TGTGCCAGCAGTTCGCGCCCTGTAACAGGGGGCGCGTGGGGCTACACCTTC. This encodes CASSSRPVTGGAWGYTF.

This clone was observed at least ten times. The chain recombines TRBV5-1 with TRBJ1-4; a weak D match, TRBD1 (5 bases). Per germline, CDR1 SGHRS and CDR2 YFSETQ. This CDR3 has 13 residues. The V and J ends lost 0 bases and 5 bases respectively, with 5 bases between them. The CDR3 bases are TGCGCCAGCAGCTTGGGGGGGAATGAAAAACTGTTTTTT. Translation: CASSLGGNEKLFF. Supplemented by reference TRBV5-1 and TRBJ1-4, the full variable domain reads KAGVTQTPRYLIKTRGQQVTLSCSPISGHRSVSWYQQTPGQGLQFLFEYFSETQRNKGNFPGRFSGRQFSNSRSEMNVSTLELGDSALYLCASSLGGNEKLFFGSGTQLSVL.

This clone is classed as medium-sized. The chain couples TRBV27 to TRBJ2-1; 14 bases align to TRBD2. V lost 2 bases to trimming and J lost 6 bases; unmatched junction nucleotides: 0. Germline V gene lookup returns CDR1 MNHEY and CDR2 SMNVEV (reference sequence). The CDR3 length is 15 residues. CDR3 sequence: CASSLGTSGGNEQFF. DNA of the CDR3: TGTGCCAGCAGTTTAGGGACTAGCGGGGGCAATGAGCAGTTCTTC.

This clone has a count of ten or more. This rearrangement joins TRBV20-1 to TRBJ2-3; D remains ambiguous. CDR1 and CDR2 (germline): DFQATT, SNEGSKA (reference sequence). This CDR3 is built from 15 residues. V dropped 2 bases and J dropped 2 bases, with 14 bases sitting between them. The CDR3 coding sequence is TGCAGTGCTAGACCCCGGCAGATGCTCACAGATACGCAGTATTTT. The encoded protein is CSARPRQMLTDTQYF.